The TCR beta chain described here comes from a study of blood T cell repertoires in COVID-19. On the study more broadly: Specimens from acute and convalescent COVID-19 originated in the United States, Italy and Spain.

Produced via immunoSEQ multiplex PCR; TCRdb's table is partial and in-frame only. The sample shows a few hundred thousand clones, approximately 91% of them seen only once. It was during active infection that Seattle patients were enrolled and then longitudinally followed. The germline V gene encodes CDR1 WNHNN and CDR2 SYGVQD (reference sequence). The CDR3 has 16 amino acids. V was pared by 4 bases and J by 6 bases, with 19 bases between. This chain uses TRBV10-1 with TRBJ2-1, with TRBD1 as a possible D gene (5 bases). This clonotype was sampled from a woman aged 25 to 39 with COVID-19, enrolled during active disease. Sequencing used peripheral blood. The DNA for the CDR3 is TGCGCCAGCAGTGGTAGTTCAGGAAGGGGTGGCAATGAGCAGTTCTTC. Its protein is CASSGSSGRGGNEQFF.